The subject of this entry is one T cell receptor (beta chain). V was clipped by 0 bases and J by 8 bases, with 10 bases between them. Looked up from germline, CDR1 is SEHNR and CDR2 is FQNEAQ (reference sequence). There are 13 residues in the CDR3. This entry comes from a study of metastatic and nonmetastatic thyroid tumors. Using MiXCR, TCRdb reanalyzed the PCR reads. In the table there are fewer than 25,000 clones, roughly 18% of which are singletons. Patients were all untreated before their thyroid surgery. The V gene is TRBV7-9, the J gene TRBJ1-2; unclear D gene. Sequenced input: adjacent normal tissue. This TCR derives from a male donor with papillary thyroid cancer or a benign thyroid nodule (not recorded which). Some clones in this sample may be carry-over from other donors' samples. CDR3 in amino acids: CASSLAQSWGYTF. The CDR3 nucleotides read TGTGCCAGCAGCTTAGCGCAAAGCTGGGGCTACACCTTC.